This T cell receptor beta chain comes out of a study of blood T cells in healthy people across ages (dated by TCRdb to 2015 to 2017). Study-level background: In model experiments, template switching captured roughly one uniquely barcoded TCR beta cDNA molecule for every two T cells. Age-related changes in TCR beta repertoire diversity were measured in the study by deep sequencing normalized with unique cDNA molecular identifiers. Four age groups were formed from the donors: young (average about 15 years), middle-aged (more than 35), aged (about 62) and long-lived (roughly 88). The study analyzed two additional independent replicas of 1 million unique cDNA reads from the same blood draw for two donors, one aged 18 to 29 and one aged 80 or older.

Libraries were built with 5' RACE. TCRdb lists the instrument as Illumina HiSeq 2500. A second about 7 to 12 cycle PCR used a sample-barcoded 5' primer and a J-beta primer mix. Each TCR beta cDNA molecule received a unique molecular identifier from a template-switch 5' adaptor carrying 12 random nucleotides. At least 2.5 million CDR3-containing paired-end reads were obtained from each sample. First-strand cDNA synthesis was performed from all RNA using the Mint cDNA synthesis kit, with priming by a TRBC-specific oligonucleotide. Following uracil-DNA glycosylase treatment, a first 18-cycle PCR with universal primers M1SS and BC2_uni_R was performed on all cDNA. In the original analysis: For normalization, 1 million high-quality reads, each with a distinct molecular identifier, were randomly selected from each sample. Instead of being binned into consensus sequences, reads that shared molecular identifiers were thrown out. CDR3 identification, clonotype clustering and error correction used MiTCR with a Q25 quality threshold and the strictest error-elimination algorithm. A nonparametric unseen species model with Euler transformation was used to estimate a lower bound on total TCR beta diversity. TCRdb reworked the public reads: Q25 trimming with fastp, MiXCR clone assembly, productive beta chains retained. Every entry covers one CDR3 protein and lists the most common genes and DNA from its rows. The V and J calls, along with clone size, are taken from TCRdb and not from the paper's own processing. The sample table holds about 800,000 distinct CDR3 sequences, of which 20% to 25% were seen once. Roughly 3.5% of the sample is in the top ten clones.

What the research found in general, with its limitations: Observed TCR beta diversity correlated strongly with the percentage of naive T cells measured by flow cytometry. Since profiling was done on bulk unsorted PBMCs, naive and antigen-experienced compartments could not be conclusively compared. Compared with the aged group, the long-lived group had more naive CD4+ T cells, fewer expanded clones and increased TCR diversity, suggesting age selection. Observed TCR beta diversity per million T cells fell roughly linearly with age, and a significant reduction was already apparent by age approximately 41. Estimates of total diversity based on one million sequenced T cells were considered lower bounds and underestimates. Because the CMV infection status of the donors was unknown, age-related changes in expanded clonotypes may potentially have been confounded.

With respect to this clonotype: The antigen it binds to is not known. The input lacks base qualities; no much larger clone sits a single base away.

Systemically healthy Caucasian individuals from Russia, approximately 39 in total and aged about 6 to 100 years, were included as donors. About 9.6 milliliters of peripheral blood were collected from each donor into EDTA-treated Vacutainer tubes. Ficoll-Paque density-gradient centrifugation was used to isolate PBMCs, with at least 6 million per sample. Trizol reagent was used to extract total RNA from the PBMCs, yielding at least 6 micrograms per sample. The percentages of naive CD45RAhigh/CD27high T cells were determined by flow cytometry on a PBMC aliquot from every donor. This sample also appeared in a second study, on T cells of mothers and their children. Drawing on the second study: Nine systemically healthy Caucasian individuals served as donors, namely three mothers together with their six children. cDNA synthesis used all of the extracted RNA, with 1.5 ug of RNA in each 15 ul reaction. In the second PCR, sample barcodes and 2-4 random nucleotides were introduced via the M1S primer. Over 8 million TCR beta CDR3 reads were obtained for each mother, and millions of reads were obtained for each child. Thymic selection similarly shapes TCR recombination output in related and unrelated pairs, with minor effect from inherited differences. Normalized repertoire overlap was always found to be slightly, but never significantly, higher in related mother-child pairs than in unrelated mother-child pairs. No persistent microchimeric T cell clones were detected, at a sensitivity of around 100 clones per million clonotypes. Deep NGS was used in the study to compare the TCR beta repertoires of mothers and children and to look for features that separate related mother-child pairs from unrelated individuals. Mothers averaged roughly 40 +/- 4 years of age and children averaged around 10 +/- 4 years. Libraries were sequenced on Illumina HiSeq 2000 with 100+100 nt paired-end reads after adapter ligation with NEBNext reagents. Mother and child libraries were prepared a month apart and sequenced in separate runs to prevent cross-contamination. For each donor, somewhere between about 450,000 and 2,000,000 distinct TCR beta clonotypes were identified. Naive TCR beta clonotypes were estimated from low-frequency clonotypes matched to each donor's FACS-determined naive share, without sorting.

The receptor comes from a boy under 18 in good health. The sequenced sample consisted of blood.

The DNA sequence is given as TGTGCCAGCAGTCCAAAGGGAAGACATTACAATGAGCAGTTCTTC. It encodes CASSPKGRHYNEQFF. The rearranged chain carries TRBV27 and TRBJ2-1; no D segment can be confidently identified. V is reduced by 5 bases and J by 4 bases, leaving a spacing of 15 bases between them. CDR1 is given as MNHEY and CDR2 as SMNVEV, both from the germline V gene (reference sequence). Spanning cysteine to phenylalanine, the CDR3 consists of 15 amino acids. CDR3 DNA only is kept here, 45 bases in frame from base 1.